One TCR beta chain is described in this entry. The data originate from a study of blood T cell repertoires in COVID-19. Seattle patient enrollment occurred during active infection, with longitudinal follow-up thereafter. In the original processing: Amplification with reference gene primers provided the estimates of nucleated cell counts. Clones were sequenced by immunoSEQ multiplex PCR, and TCRdb holds only the in-frame ones, with some missing. V, J and clone size derive from that table, while D and trimming were established from the DNA sequence. The sample carries tens of thousands of clones, 70% to 90% recorded once. Trimming removed 5 bases from V and 2 bases from J, with 13 bases in between. The CDR3 has 15 amino acids. Germline CDR1 and CDR2: LNHDA and SQIVND (reference sequence).

The sequence came from a man in his 60s with COVID-19, enrolled during active disease. Sequenced: peripheral blood. The V and J genes are TRBV19 and TRBJ1-5; D possibly corresponds to TRBD1 (5 bases). The CDR3 here is CASSEVRGRNQPQHF. The CDR3, as DNA: TGTGCCAGTAGTGAGGTTAGGGGTCGCAATCAGCCCCAGCATTTT.